The source of this TCR beta chain is a study of blood T cells in healthy people across ages. This CDR3 comprises 17 residues. V lost 0 bases, J lost 3 bases, and 6 bases stayed unmatched. Germline V gene sequence: CDR1 SGHRS, CDR2 YFSETQ. Using a J-beta primer mix together with a sample-barcoded 5' primer, a second PCR was run for roughly 6 to 12 cycles. TCRdb redid the calling of the 5' RACE reads with MiXCR, one entry per CDR3 protein. The repertoire holds around 1,500,000 distinct CDR3 sequences, with around 39% as singletons. Sequencing was done on a sample of blood. The gene calls are TRBV5-1 and TRBJ2-3; 11 nucleotides match TRBD2. The receptor was derived from a woman aged 18-29 years in good health. The CDR3 region has the DNA TGCGCCAGCAGCTTGGTGCCTAGCGGGGGGCAAACAGATACGCAGTATTTT. Its protein is CASSLVPSGGQTDTQYF. The full variable domain, completed using reference TRBV5-1 and TRBJ2-3, is KAGVTQTPRYLIKTRGQQVTLSCSPISGHRSVSWYQQTPGQGLQFLFEYFSETQRNKGNFPGRFSGRQFSNSRSEMNVSTLELGDSALYLCASSLVPSGGQTDTQYFGPGTRLTVL.